One sample yielded the 2 T cell receptor beta chains listed below, sequenced in a study of vaccination and CD4 T cells after COVID-19. Treatment described: approximately 10-day PBMC culture with coronavirus spike peptide pools or control peptides (ViraFEST assay). Cultured CD4+ T cell DNA underwent sequencing with the Oncomine TCR Beta short-read assay. TCRdb redid the calling of the PCR reads with MiXCR, one entry per CDR3 protein. This table has about 25,000 distinct CDR3 sequences, under 55% appearing once. These receptors are not linked to any known antigen. Material: CD4+ T cells from blood, cultured in vitro. These receptors originate from a human donor who had recovered from COVID-19.

The rearrangement links TRBV19 to TRBJ2-1, with unresolved D. Trimming stripped 2 bases from V and 4 bases from J, with 6 bases between. CDR1 and CDR2 from the germline V gene are LNHDA and SQIVND (reference sequence). The CDR3 is 13 amino acids. CDR3: CASSIQRYNEQFF. The CDR3 nucleotides read TGTGCCAGTAGTATACAAAGGTACAATGAGCAGTTCTTC.

This clonotype was observed a few times. V and J are TRBV6-2 or TRBV6-3 and TRBJ1-2; 10 bases match TRBD1. CDR1 is MNHEY and CDR2 is SVGEGT in the germline V gene. The CDR3 sequence is 16 residues long. The junction had 7 bases not matched to a gene; V was cut back by 2 bases and J by 4 bases. CDR3 loop: CASSYGTGALRYGYTF. DNA for the CDR3: TGTGCCAGCAGTTACGGGACAGGGGCGCTACGCTATGGCTACACCTTC.